This TCR beta chain was sequenced in a study of cytomegalovirus exposure and HLA in healthy donors. The study's findings and limits: In terms of immune exposure information, only CMV serostatus was available.

Regarding this clone: Its antigen is not identified.

Trimming took off 3 bases at V and 0 bases at J, with 8 bases between the two ends. The length of the CDR3 is 14 residues. Per the germline V gene, CDR1 is MDHEN and CDR2 is SYDVKM. PCR primers comprised 60 Vbeta and 13 Jbeta primers. Clones were read by immunoSEQ multiplex PCR, and TCRdb kept only the in-frame ones, dropping some. The sample comprises 90,000 to 120,000 clones, around 70% of which are singletons, and approximately 11% rests with the top ten. Sequenced sample: PBMCs. The sequence was obtained from a man in his forties or fifties in good health and CMV-seropositive. This sequence joins TRBV28 and TRBJ1-2, with D unclear. The CDR3 is CASSFRHANYGYTF. The CDR3 DNA reads TGTGCCAGCAGTTTTCGACATGCTAACTATGGCTACACCTTC.